This TCR beta chain was recovered during a study of blood T cell repertoires in COVID-19. Original handling: Estimated nucleated cell counts came from reference gene primer amplification. Clones were sequenced by immunoSEQ multiplex PCR, and TCRdb holds only the in-frame ones, with some missing. The V and J calls and clone size were taken over from that table, and D and trimming were inferred from the DNA. Of roughly 190,000 clones listed, 80% to 85% are singletons. The V and J ends lost 7 bases and 2 bases respectively, with 14 bases between them. The CDR3 is 15 residues long. Germline loops: CDR1 MNHEY, CDR2 SVGAGI.

The sample comprised peripheral blood. The genes are TRBV6-5 and TRBJ2-2; a weak D match, TRBD2 (5 bases). The sequence derives from an older woman with COVID-19, enrolled during active disease. The CDR3 protein is CASKEAMGNTGELFF. CDR3 DNA: TGTGCCAGCAAGGAGGCCATGGGAAACACCGGGGAGCTGTTTTTT.